The rows below give T cell receptor beta chains drawn from one sample of a study of blood T cells in healthy people across ages. Via MiXCR, TCRdb re-called the 5' RACE reads, giving one row per CDR3 protein. Of over a million distinct CDR3 sequences listed, 40% to 50% were seen once; the top ten hold approximately 17%. The sequencing input was blood. The receptors originated from a woman aged 55 to 70 in good health. Each CDR3 is given with its conserved first and last residue. A D gene is named only where the DNA matches it firmly. Some rows have no size entry. The others give once, few or many, or a class for an expanded clone.

>TRBV27|TRBD2|few|TRBJ2-5
TGTGCCAGCAGTCCTGAGCCCGGGACTAGGAACCAAGAGACCCAGTACTTC
CASSPEPGTRNQETQYF
>TRBV29-1|NA|NA|TRBJ2-3
TGCAGCGTTGAATTGGACTCCTGGGTTGATACGCAGTATTTT
CSVELDSWVDTQYF
>TRBV7-3|NA|few|TRBJ1-2
TGTGCCAGCAGCTCCGGCTTCGGCGATGGCTACACCTTC
CASSSGFGDGYTF
>TRBV2|TRBD1|once|TRBJ2-1
TGTGCCAGCATTCCACCGGGACAGGGAAACTACGAGCAGTTCTTC
CASIPPGQGNYEQFF
>TRBV27|NA|NA|TRBJ2-5
TGTGCCAGCAGCAGGGGGGGCGGGAGGTCCCTATGGGCCCAGTACTTC
CASSRGGGRSLWAQYF
>TRBV5-1|NA|NA|TRBJ2-5
TGCGCCAGCAGTGACGTCGGGACCCAGTACTTC
CASSDVGTQYF
>TRBV4-1|NA|few|TRBJ2-3
TGCGCCAGCAGCCAAGTTAGGAGCAAGACCAGCGGCCACACAGATACGCAGTATTTT
CASSQVRSKTSGHTDTQYF
>TRBV4-1|NA|NA|TRBJ1-2
TGCGCCAGCAGCCCGGAAGAGGGGGGCTATGGCCACACCTTC
CASSPEEGGYGHTF
>TRBV9|NA|NA|TRBJ2-5
TGTGCCAGCAGCGTAGGGGAGCGGGTACAAGAGACCCAGTACTTC
CASSVGERVQETQYF
>TRBV6-6|NA|NA|TRBJ2-5
TGTGCCAGCAGTTACCCCCGAGGGGTTGGGCAGTACTTC
CASSYPRGVGQYF